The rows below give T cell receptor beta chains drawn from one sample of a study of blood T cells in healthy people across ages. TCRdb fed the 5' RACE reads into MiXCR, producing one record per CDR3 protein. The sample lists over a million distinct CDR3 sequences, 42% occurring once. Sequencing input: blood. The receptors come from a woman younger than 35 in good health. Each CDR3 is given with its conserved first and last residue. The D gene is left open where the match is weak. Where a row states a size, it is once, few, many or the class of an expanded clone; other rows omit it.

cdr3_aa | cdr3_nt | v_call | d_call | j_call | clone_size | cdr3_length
CASNWDLRDQPQHF | TGTGCCAGCAATTGGGACCTACGGGATCAGCCCCAGCATTTT | TRBV2 | . | TRBJ1-5 | few | 14
CASRTGFNEKLFF | TGTGCCAGCAGGACAGGGTTTAATGAAAAACTGTTTTTT | TRBV12-3/TRBV12-4 | TRBD1 | TRBJ1-4 | . | 13
CSAIVGALSYNEQFF | TGCAGTGCTATAGTGGGGGCCCTATCCTACAATGAGCAGTTCTTC | TRBV20-1 | . | TRBJ2-1 | few | 15
CSARDLTSGGRSDTQYF | TGCAGTGCTAGAGATCTAACTAGCGGGGGGAGGTCAGATACGCAGTATTTT | TRBV20-1 | TRBD2 | TRBJ2-3 | . | 17
CASRGTSGEYTQYF | TGTGCCAGCAGAGGGACTAGCGGGGAATATACGCAGTATTTT | TRBV6-5 | TRBD2 | TRBJ2-3 | few | 14
CASSKTGTGLYEQYF | TGTGCCAGCAGTAAAACCGGGACAGGGCTCTACGAGCAGTACTTC | TRBV27 | TRBD1 | TRBJ2-7 | . | 15
CSAREWGAGTGELFF | TGCAGTGCTAGAGAATGGGGGGCGGGGACCGGGGAGCTGTTTTTT | TRBV20-1 | . | TRBJ2-2 | . | 15
CASSPKGPLAGYTF | TGTGCCAGCAGTCCTAAGGGACCCCTAGCTGGCTACACCTTC | TRBV12-3/TRBV12-4 | . | TRBJ1-2 | many | 14
CASSQAGGAYEQYF | TGTGCCAGCAGCCAGGCGGGGGGAGCCTACGAGCAGTACTTC | TRBV3-1 | TRBD2 | TRBJ2-7 | many | 14
CASSGTDRGTSPLHF | TGTGCCAGCAGCGGTACGGACAGGGGAACTTCACCCCTCCACTTT | TRBV5-4 | TRBD1 | TRBJ1-6 | . | 15
CAISDSGGTGGPSYEQYF | TGTGCCATCAGTGATTCCGGGGGGACAGGGGGCCCCTCCTACGAGCAGTACTTC | TRBV10-3 | TRBD1 | TRBJ2-7 | few | 18
CASSPVGAASYEQYF | TGTGCCAGCAGCCCGGTAGGGGCGGCCTCCTACGAGCAGTACTTC | TRBV7-2 | . | TRBJ2-7 | few | 15
CASSRDYPTQYF | TGTGCCAGCTCACGGGACTACCCTACGCAGTATTTT | TRBV18 | TRBD2 | TRBJ2-3 | . | 12
CASSLSWSDHEQYF | TGCGCCAGCAGCTTGAGCTGGTCAGACCACGAGCAGTACTTC | TRBV5-1 | . | TRBJ2-7 | . | 14
CASSQGMDEKLFF | TGCGCCAGCAGCCAAGGCATGGATGAAAAACTGTTTTTT | TRBV4-1 | . | TRBJ1-4 | few | 13
CSAQDRAEQYF | TGCAGTGCCCAGGACAGGGCGGAGCAGTACTTC | TRBV20-1 | TRBD1 | TRBJ2-7 | . | 11
CATTTNETQYF | TGTGCCACCACGACCAACGAGACCCAGTACTTC | TRBV6-2/TRBV6-3 | . | TRBJ2-5 | . | 11
CSARAGLAGARPNEQYF | TGCAGTGCTAGAGCCGGGCTAGCGGGAGCGCGACCCAATGAGCAGTACTTC | TRBV20-1 | TRBD2 | TRBJ2-5 | few | 17
CASSYGGIFYEQYF | TGTGCCAGCAGTTACGGGGGAATCTTCTACGAGCAGTACTTC | TRBV6-5 | . | TRBJ2-7 | . | 14
CASSQGQRVIGNTEGFF | TGTGCCAGCAGCCAAGGACAGAGGGTGATCGGAAACACTGAAGGTTTCTTT | TRBV3-1 | . | TRBJ1-1 | . | 17
CASRAPAGDNNEQFF | TGTGCCAGCAGGGCCCCGGCGGGGGATAACAATGAGCAGTTCTTC | TRBV6-1 | TRBD2 | TRBJ2-1 | once | 15
CSVEGSLYSSTDTQYF | TGCAGCGTTGAAGGAAGTCTGTACTCTAGCACAGATACGCAGTATTTT | TRBV29-1 | . | TRBJ2-3 | . | 16
CASSESEDRGADTQYF | TGTGCCAGCAGTGAAAGTGAGGACAGGGGAGCAGATACGCAGTATTTT | TRBV2 | TRBD1 | TRBJ2-3 | . | 16
CSESPGLAQETQFF | TGCAGTGAATCTCCGGGACTAGCCCAAGAGACCCAGTTCTTC | TRBV20-1 | TRBD2 | TRBJ2-1 | . | 14
CSASGQGAFTMNTEAFF | TGCAGTGCTAGCGGGCAGGGGGCCTTCACCATGAACACTGAAGCTTTCTTT | TRBV20-1 | TRBD1 | TRBJ1-1 | . | 17
CASSRPSEIAGGRNEQFF | TGTGCCAGCAGCAGACCCTCAGAAATAGCGGGAGGGCGAAATGAGCAGTTCTTC | TRBV6-2/TRBV6-3 | TRBD2 | TRBJ2-1 | . | 18
CASSLLDRVNQPQHF | TGTGCCAGCAGTTTACTGGACAGGGTCAATCAGCCCCAGCATTTT | TRBV12-3/TRBV12-4 | TRBD1 | TRBJ1-5 | . | 15
CASSYYGLTYNEQFF | TGTGCCAGCAGTTACTACGGGCTAACCTACAATGAGCAGTTCTTC | TRBV6-2/TRBV6-3 | . | TRBJ2-1 | many | 15
CASSLARGDQPQHF | TGTGCCAGCAGTTTAGCTCGGGGGGATCAGCCCCAGCATTTT | TRBV12-3/TRBV12-4 | . | TRBJ1-5 | . | 14